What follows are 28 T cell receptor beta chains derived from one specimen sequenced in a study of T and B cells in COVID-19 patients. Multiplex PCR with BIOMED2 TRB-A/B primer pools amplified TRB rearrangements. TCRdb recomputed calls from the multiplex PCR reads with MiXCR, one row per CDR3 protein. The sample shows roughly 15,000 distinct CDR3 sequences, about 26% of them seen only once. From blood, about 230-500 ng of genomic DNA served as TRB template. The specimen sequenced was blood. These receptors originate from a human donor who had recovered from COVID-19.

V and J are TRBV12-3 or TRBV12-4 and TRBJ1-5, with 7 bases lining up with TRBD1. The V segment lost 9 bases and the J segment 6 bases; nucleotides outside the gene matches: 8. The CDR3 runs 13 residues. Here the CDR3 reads CASNPGGGQPQHF. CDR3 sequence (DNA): TGTGCCAGTAATCCAGGGGGAGGTCAGCCCCAGCATTTT.

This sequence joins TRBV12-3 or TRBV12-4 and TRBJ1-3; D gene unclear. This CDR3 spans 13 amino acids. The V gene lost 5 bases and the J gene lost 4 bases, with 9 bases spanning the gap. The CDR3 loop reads CASSATRGNTIYF. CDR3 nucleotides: TGTGCCAGCAGTGCAACTCGGGGAAACACCATATATTTT.

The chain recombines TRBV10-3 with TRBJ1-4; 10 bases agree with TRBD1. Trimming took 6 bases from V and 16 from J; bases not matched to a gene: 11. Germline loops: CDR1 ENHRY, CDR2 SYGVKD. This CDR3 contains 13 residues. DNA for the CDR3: TGTGCCATCAGCTGGGACAGGGGAATTTGGAAGTTTTTT. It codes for CAISWDRGIWKFF.

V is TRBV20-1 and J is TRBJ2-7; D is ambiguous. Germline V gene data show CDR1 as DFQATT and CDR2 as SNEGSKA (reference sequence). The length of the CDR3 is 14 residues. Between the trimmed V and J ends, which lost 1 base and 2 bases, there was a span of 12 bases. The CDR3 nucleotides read TGCAGTGCTAGAGTATCCGGGCCCCCCTACGAGCAGTACTTC. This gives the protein CSARVSGPPYEQYF.

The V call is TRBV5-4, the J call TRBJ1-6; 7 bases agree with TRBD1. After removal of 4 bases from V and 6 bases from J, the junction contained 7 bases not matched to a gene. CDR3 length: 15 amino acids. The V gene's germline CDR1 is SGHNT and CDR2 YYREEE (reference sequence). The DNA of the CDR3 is TGTGCCAGCAGCGCCACAGGGGACGGTAATTCACCCCTCCACTTT. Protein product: CASSATGDGNSPLHF.

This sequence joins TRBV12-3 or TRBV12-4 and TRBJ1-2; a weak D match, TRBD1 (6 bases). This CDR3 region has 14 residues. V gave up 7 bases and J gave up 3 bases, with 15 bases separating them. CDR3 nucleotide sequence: TGTGCCAGCACTACAGGGAGGTTGGACTATGGCTACACCTTC. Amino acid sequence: CASTTGRLDYGYTF.

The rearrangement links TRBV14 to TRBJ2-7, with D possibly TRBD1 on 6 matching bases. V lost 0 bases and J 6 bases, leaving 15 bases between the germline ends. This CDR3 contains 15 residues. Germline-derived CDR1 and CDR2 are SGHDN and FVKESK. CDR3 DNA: TGTGCCAGCAGCCAAGATAGAAACAGGGTGGCCGAGCAGTACTTC. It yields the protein CASSQDRNRVAEQYF. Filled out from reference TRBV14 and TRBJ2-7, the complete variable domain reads EAGVTQFPSHSVIEKGQTVTLRCDPISGHDNLYWYRRVMGKEIKFLLHFVKESKQDESGMPNNRFLAERTGGTYSTLKVQPAELEDSGVYFCASSQDRNRVAEQYFGPGTRLTVT.

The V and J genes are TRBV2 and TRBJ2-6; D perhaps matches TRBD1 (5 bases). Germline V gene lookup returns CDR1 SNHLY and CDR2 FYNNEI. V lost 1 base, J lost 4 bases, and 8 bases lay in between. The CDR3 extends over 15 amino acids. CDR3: CASSEVGPGANVLTF. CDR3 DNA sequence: TGTGCCAGCAGTGAAGTGGGGCCGGGGGCCAACGTCCTGACTTTC. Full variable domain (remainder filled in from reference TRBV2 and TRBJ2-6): EPEVTQTPSHQVTQMGQEVILRCVPISNHLYFYWYRQILGQKVEFLVSFYNNEISEKSEIFDDQFSVERPDGSNFTLKIRSTKLEDSAMYFCASSEVGPGANVLTFGAGSRLTVL.

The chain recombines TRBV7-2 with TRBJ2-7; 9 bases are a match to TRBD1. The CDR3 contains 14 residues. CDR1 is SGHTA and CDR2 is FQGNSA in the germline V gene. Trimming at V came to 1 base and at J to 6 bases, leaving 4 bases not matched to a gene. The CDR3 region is CASSLGRQGVEQYF. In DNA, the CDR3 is TGTGCCAGCAGCTTAGGTAGACAGGGGGTCGAGCAGTACTTC.

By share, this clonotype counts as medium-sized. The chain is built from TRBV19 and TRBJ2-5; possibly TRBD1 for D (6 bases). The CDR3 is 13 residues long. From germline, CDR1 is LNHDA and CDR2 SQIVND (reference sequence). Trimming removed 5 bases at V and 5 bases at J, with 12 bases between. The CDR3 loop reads CASSRQDWETQYF. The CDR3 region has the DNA TGTGCCAGTAGTCGACAGGATTGGGAGACCCAGTACTTC.

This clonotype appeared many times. CDR3 nucleotide sequence: TGTGCCAGCAGTTCGCCTAGCGGGGCTGGGGATACGCAGTATTTT. Protein: CASSSPSGAGDTQYF. J is TRBJ2-3 and V is TRBV6-5; 9 bases align to TRBD2. CDR1 MNHEY and CDR2 SVGAGI come from the germline V gene. The CDR3 sequence is 15 residues long. J was trimmed by 6 bases and V by 4 bases; bases with no gene match: 8.

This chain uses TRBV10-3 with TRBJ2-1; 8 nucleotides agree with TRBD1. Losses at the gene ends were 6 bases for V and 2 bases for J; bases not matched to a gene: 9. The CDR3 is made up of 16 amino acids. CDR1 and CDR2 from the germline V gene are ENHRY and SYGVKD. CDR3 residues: CAIRDPTGDAYNEQFF. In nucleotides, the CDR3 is TGTGCCATCAGGGACCCGACAGGGGATGCCTACAATGAGCAGTTCTTC.

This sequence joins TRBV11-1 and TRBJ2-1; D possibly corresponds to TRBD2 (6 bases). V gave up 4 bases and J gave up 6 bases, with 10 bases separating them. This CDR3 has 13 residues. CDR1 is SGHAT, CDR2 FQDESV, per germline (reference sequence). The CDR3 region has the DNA TGTGCCAGCAGCTCGGGACTTTTCAATGAGCAGTTCTTC. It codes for CASSSGLFNEQFF.

The CDR3 loop reads CASSSVAGAGELFF. The CDR3 nucleotides read TGTGCCAGCAGCTCGGTAGCGGGGGCCGGGGAGCTGTTTTTT. This chain joins TRBV11-1 and TRBJ2-2, with 9 positions matching TRBD2. The J segment lost 6 bases and the V segment lost 4 bases, leaving 3 bases of the junction unmatched. CDR1 is SGHAT, CDR2 FQDESV, per germline (reference sequence). The CDR3 has 14 amino acids.

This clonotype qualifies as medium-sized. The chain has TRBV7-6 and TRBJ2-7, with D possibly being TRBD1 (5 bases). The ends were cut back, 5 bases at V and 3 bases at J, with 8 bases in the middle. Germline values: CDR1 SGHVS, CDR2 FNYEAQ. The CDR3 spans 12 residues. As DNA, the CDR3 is TGTGCCAGCAGCCCAAGGGGCTACGAGCAGTACTTC. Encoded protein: CASSPRGYEQYF.

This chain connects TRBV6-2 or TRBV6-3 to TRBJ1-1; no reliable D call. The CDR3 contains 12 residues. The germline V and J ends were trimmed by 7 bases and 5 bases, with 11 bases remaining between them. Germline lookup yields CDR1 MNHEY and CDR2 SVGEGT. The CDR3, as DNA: TGTGCCAGCACCGCCACGGGGACTGAAGCTTTCTTT. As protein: CASTATGTEAFF.

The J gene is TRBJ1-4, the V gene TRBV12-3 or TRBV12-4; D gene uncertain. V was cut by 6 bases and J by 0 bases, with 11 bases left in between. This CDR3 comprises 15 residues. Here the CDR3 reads CASSPLDATNEKLFF. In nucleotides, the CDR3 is TGTGCCAGCAGCCCCCTGGATGCAACTAATGAAAAACTGTTTTTT.

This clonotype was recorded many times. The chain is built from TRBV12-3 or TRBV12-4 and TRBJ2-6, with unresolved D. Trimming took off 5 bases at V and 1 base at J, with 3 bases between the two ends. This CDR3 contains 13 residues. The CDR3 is CASSISGANVLTF. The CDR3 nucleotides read TGTGCCAGCAGTATATCTGGGGCCAACGTCCTGACTTTC.

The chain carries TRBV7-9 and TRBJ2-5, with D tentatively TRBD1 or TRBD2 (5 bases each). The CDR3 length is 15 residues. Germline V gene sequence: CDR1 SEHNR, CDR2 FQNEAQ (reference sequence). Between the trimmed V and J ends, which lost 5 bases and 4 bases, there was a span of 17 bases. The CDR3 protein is CASSARDPRPETQYF. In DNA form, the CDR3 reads TGTGCCAGCAGCGCCCGGGACCCCCGCCCAGAGACCCAGTACTTC.

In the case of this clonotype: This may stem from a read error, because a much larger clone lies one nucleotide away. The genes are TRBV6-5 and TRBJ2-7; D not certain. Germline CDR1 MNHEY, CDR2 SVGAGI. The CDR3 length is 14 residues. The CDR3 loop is CASRRTSSSYELYF. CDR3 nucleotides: TGTGCCAGCAGGCGTACGAGTAGCTCCTACGAGCTGTACTTC.

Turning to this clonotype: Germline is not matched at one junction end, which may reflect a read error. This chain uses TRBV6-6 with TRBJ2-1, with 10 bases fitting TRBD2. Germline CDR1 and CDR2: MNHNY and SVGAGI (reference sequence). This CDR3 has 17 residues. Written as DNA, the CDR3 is TGTGCCAGCAGTCTACTTCTAGCGGGGGCCTCCAACAATGAGCAGTTCTTC. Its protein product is CASSLLLAGASNNEQFF.

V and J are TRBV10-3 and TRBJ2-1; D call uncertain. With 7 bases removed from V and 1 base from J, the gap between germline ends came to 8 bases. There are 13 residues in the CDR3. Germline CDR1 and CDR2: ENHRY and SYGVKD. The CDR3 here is CAIKRDSYNEQFF. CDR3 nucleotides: TGTGCCATCAAAAGGGATTCCTACAATGAGCAGTTCTTC.

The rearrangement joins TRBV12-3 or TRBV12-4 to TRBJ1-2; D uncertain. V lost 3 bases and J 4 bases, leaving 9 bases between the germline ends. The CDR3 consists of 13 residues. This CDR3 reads CASSFTAVYGYTF. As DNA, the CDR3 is TGTGCCAGCAGTTTTACGGCCGTCTATGGCTACACCTTC.

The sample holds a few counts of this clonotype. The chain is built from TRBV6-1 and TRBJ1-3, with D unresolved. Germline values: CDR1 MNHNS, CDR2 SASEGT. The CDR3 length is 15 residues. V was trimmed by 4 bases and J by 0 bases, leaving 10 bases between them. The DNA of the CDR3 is TGTGCCAGCAGTGCCGGCCGTTTCTCTGGAAACACCATATATTTT. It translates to CASSAGRFSGNTIYF.

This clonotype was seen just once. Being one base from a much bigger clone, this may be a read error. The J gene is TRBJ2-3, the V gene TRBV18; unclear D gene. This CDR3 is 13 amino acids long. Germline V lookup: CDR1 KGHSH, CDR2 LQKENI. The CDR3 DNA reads TGTACCAGCTCACCACCGGGCACAGATACGCAGTATTTT. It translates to CTSSPPGTDTQYF.

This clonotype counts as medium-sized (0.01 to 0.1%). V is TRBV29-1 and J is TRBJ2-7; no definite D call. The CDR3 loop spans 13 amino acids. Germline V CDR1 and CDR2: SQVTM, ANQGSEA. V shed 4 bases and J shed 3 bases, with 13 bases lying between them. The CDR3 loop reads CSVARPTDYEQYF. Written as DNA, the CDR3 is TGCAGCGTTGCCAGACCCACAGACTACGAGCAGTACTTC.

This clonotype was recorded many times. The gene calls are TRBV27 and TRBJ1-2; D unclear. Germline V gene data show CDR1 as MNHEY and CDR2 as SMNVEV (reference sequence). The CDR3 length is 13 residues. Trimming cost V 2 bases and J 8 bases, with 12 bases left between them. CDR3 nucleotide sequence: TGTGCCAGCAGTTTAACCCTACTGGGGGGCTACACCTTC. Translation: CASSLTLLGGYTF.

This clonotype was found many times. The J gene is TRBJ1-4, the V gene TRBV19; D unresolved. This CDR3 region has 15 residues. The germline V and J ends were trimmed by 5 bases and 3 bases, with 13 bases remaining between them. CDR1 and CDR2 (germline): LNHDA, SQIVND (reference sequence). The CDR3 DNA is TGTGCCAGTAGTCGAAGGGTACGCTCTAATGAAAAACTGTTTTTT. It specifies CASSRRVRSNEKLFF.